Here is one TCR beta chain with its context. The target antigen is unknown. V was shortened by 0 bases and J by 11 bases, with 14 bases between the two germline ends. CDR3 size: 13 residues. Germline loops: CDR1 SQVTM, CDR2 ANQGSEA. The data belong to a study of PD-1 blockade in classical Hodgkin lymphoma. Patients all relapsed after autologous stem cell transplantation, and there was variation in brentuximab vedotin exposure. Responses achieved at best were complete response, partial response or progressive disease. Repertoires were generated with immunoSEQ multiplex PCR, while TCRdb's copy carries only in-frame clones and drops some. This table has about 50,000 clones, approximately 70% appearing once. Regarding the study as a whole: According to reports, newly diagnosed patients had lower baseline TCR diversity than healthy donors, and relapsed/refractory patients had lower baseline TCR diversity still. There was a significant rise in CD4+ TCR diversity by C4D1, with no such rise for CD8+.

Sequencing was performed on peripheral blood mononuclear cells (PBMCs), taken at baseline. V is TRBV29-1 and J is TRBJ2-1; a weak D match, TRBD1 (5 bases). This receptor was obtained from a human donor with classical Hodgkin lymphoma. The CDR3 nucleotides read TGCAGCGTTGAAGATCTGGACATTATTAAGCAGTTCTTC. Amino acids: CSVEDLDIIKQFF.